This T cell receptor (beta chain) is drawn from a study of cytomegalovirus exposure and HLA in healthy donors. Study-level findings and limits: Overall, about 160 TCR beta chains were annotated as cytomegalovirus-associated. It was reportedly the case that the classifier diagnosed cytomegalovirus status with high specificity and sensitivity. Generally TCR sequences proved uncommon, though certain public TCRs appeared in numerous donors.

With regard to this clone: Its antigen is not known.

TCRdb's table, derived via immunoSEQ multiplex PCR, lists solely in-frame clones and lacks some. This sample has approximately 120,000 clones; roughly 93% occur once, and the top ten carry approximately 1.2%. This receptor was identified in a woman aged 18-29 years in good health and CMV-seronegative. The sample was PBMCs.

The CDR3 nucleotides read TGTGCCAGCAGGCAGGGGAAGTCTGGGGCCAACGTCCTGACTTTC. It yields the protein CASRQGKSGANVLTF. The gene calls are TRBV6-1 and TRBJ2-6; weak D call: TRBD1 (6 bases). V shed 6 bases and J shed 1 base, with 10 bases lying between them. The CDR3 runs to 15 residues. Germline CDR1 is MNHNS and CDR2 is SASEGT.